This is a list of T cell receptor beta chains from one sample in a study of a mutant IDH1 vaccine in newly diagnosed glioma. TCRdb keeps only in-frame clones here, not all; method: immunoSEQ multiplex PCR. The profile shows about 56,000 clones, around 85% of them singletons. For these TCRs, the target antigens are not known. The sequencing here drew on PBMCs, taken from a glioma patient whose treatment included an IDH1 peptide vaccine. The receptor set was obtained from a man aged 35 to 55 with glioma. CDR3s include the opening cysteine and the closing phenylalanine or tryptophan. The D gene is left open where the match is weak. Part of the rows lack a size; the others show once, few, many or a class for expanded clones.

d_gene	v_gene	abundance	j_gene	CDR3nt	CDR3aa
TRBD1	TRBV7-8	-	TRBJ2-7	TGTGCCAGCAGCTTACACAGGGGGTATGAGCAGTACTTC	CASSLHRGYEQYF
-	TRBV25-1	-	TRBJ2-7	TGTGCCAGCAGTGCGGGGAGCTTCGGGGAGCAGTACTTC	CASSAGSFGEQYF
-	TRBV9	-	TRBJ2-7	TGTGCCAGCAGCGTAGCATCTCCCACGGACGAGCAGTACTTC	CASSVASPTDEQYF
-	TRBV19	-	TRBJ2-5	TGTGCCAGTAGTATCCCGACACGCCAAGAGACCCAGTACTTC	CASSIPTRQETQYF
-	TRBV6-1	-	TRBJ2-7	TGTGCCAGCAGTGAAGCAGTCCACGAGCAGTACTTC	CASSEAVHEQYF
TRBD2	TRBV4-2	-	TRBJ2-5	TGTGCCAGCAGCCTGCAGCGGGAGGCCGTGGAGACCCAGTACTTC	CASSLQREAVETQYF
-	TRBV21-1	-	TRBJ2-4	TGTGCCAGCAGCAAACACGGGACCCAGCTAGCCAAAAACATTCAGTACTTC	CASSKHGTQLAKNIQYF
-	TRBV19	-	TRBJ1-1	TGTGCCAGTAGTCTCTACGGGACACCCCGGAACACTGAAGCTTTCTTT	CASSLYGTPRNTEAFF
-	TRBV4-1	once	TRBJ2-7	TGCGCCAGCAGCCAAGCCCCCAGGGGCGAGCAGTACTTC	CASSQAPRGEQYF
-	TRBV19	few	TRBJ2-5	TGTGCCAGTAGTAAGGGAGAGACCCAGTACTTC	CASSKGETQYF
TRBD2	TRBV7-2	-	TRBJ2-3	TGTGCCAGCAGCTTTAATGCGGGAGGTGGGACAGATACGCAGTATTTT	CASSFNAGGGTDTQYF
-	TRBV6-5	-	TRBJ2-1	TGTGCCAGCAGGCCCCGGGCCTCAACCCCCAATGAGCAGTTCTTC	CASRPRASTPNEQFF
-	TRBV10-3	-	TRBJ2-7	TGTGCCATCAGCGGACAGCAACAAACCTACGAGCAGTACTTC	CAISGQQQTYEQYF
-	TRBV25-1	-	TRBJ2-3	TGTGCCAGCACCTCTCAGGACAGACGCACAGATACGCAGTATTTT	CASTSQDRRTDTQYF
-	TRBV28	-	TRBJ1-2	TGTGCCAGCAGGGATAGCGGTGCAAACTATGGCTACACCTTC	CASRDSGANYGYTF
TRBD2	TRBV4-1	-	TRBJ2-7	TGCGCCAGCAGCCAAGGGGGACTAGCCACCTACGAGCAGTACTTC	CASSQGGLATYEQYF
-	TRBV9	-	TRBJ2-7	TGTGCCAGCAGCGGAACCGAGGGGCTTGGGCAGTACTTC	CASSGTEGLGQYF
TRBD1	TRBV7-9	-	TRBJ1-2	TGTGCCAGCAGCCCACAGGGGATCTTGAGGGGCTACACCTTC	CASSPQGILRGYTF
TRBD1	TRBV14	-	TRBJ1-2	TGTGCCAGCAGCCGCACAGGGGCGGCCGGCTATGGCTACACCTTC	CASSRTGAAGYGYTF
TRBD1	TRBV6-1	-	TRBJ1-2	TGTGCCAGCAGTGGACAAGGGGGCTCCTATGGCTACACCTTC	CASSGQGGSYGYTF
-	TRBV27	-	TRBJ2-7	TGTGCCAGTTTGGGGACAGGAGGGGCGGGGGAAAGGTCCGAGCAGTACTTC	CASLGTGGAGERSEQYF
TRBD1	TRBV19	-	TRBJ1-5	TGTGCCAGTAGTAAGACAGGGGATCAGCCCCAGCATTTT	CASSKTGDQPQHF
-	TRBV7-3	-	TRBJ1-4	TGTGCCAGCAGCTGGACAGTTACCGACGAAAAACTGTTTTTT	CASSWTVTDEKLFF
-	TRBV4-1	-	TRBJ2-2	TGCGCCAGCAGCCAGCCCCAAGGAGGGCCGGGCGGGGAGCTGTTTTTT	CASSQPQGGPGGELFF
-	TRBV5-1	few	TRBJ1-5	TGCGCCAGCAGCTTGGAATATTCTGGCCAGCCCCAGCATTTT	CASSLEYSGQPQHF
-	TRBV5-1	-	TRBJ2-2	TGCGCCAGCCTTAGCACTATAAACACCGGGGAGCTGTTTTTT	CASLSTINTGELFF
TRBD2	TRBV29-1	once	TRBJ2-7	TGCAGCGTTGAGGCGGGGGGGGATTCTGGCGAGCAGTACTTC	CSVEAGGDSGEQYF
-	TRBV27	once	TRBJ1-2	TGTGCCAGCGCTGGGGCGCCAGGGAGTACTAACTATGGCTACACCTTC	CASAGAPGSTNYGYTF
-	TRBV7-5	-	TRBJ2-7	TGTGCCAGAAGCCAAGTAAGAGCGGGCCGCTACGAGCAGTACTTC	CARSQVRAGRYEQYF
-	TRBV14	-	TRBJ1-2	TGTGCCAGCAGCAAACAGGGTTCCCTCCTCTTCGCCTTC	CASSKQGSLLFAF
-	TRBV18	-	TRBJ2-1	TGTGCCAGCTCAGCCCCCGACTCCCGGGGCAATGAGCAGTTCTTC	CASSAPDSRGNEQFF
TRBD2	TRBV4-2	few	TRBJ2-4	TGTGCCAGCAGCCAGGATGCGACAGCGGGAACCAAAAACATTCAGTACTTC	CASSQDATAGTKNIQYF
TRBD1	TRBV5-1	few	TRBJ1-4	TGCGCCAGCATGGGGGACAGCTATGAAAAACTGTTTTTT	CASMGDSYEKLFF
-	TRBV7-2	-	TRBJ1-5	TGTGCCAGCTCGGTAGGGACCAATCAGCCCCAGCATTTT	CASSVGTNQPQHF
-	TRBV6-1	-	TRBJ2-6	TGTGCCAGCAGTGGCCAATGGTCCCGGGTCCTGACTTTC	CASSGQWSRVLTF
-	TRBV5-6	-	TRBJ2-2	TGTGCCAGCAGCGAGGCTGTAGCCGGGGAGCTGTTTTTT	CASSEAVAGELFF
-	TRBV30	-	TRBJ2-5	TGTGCCTGGAGTGTACCGACAGATTGGTACCAAGAGACCCAGTACTTC	CAWSVPTDWYQETQYF
TRBD1	TRBV4-3	-	TRBJ1-4	TGCGCCAGCAGCCACGGACAGGGAGTGAATGAAAAACTGTTTTTT	CASSHGQGVNEKLFF
-	TRBV27	-	TRBJ2-2	TGTGCCAGCAGCCCAATGCGGGCCGGGGAGCTGTTTTTT	CASSPMRAGELFF
-	TRBV19	-	TRBJ1-1	TGTGCCAGTACCTCCACTCGGAACACTGAAGCTTTCTTT	CASTSTRNTEAFF